This T cell receptor (beta chain) was sequenced in a study of response to subunit inactivated influenza vaccine. Study-wide results and limits: Seasonal influenza vaccination, on each occasion, was suggested by the authors to recruit few new T cells.

From the RT-PCR reads, TCRdb called clonotypes with MiXCR, one entry per CDR3 protein. The table lists about 190,000 distinct CDR3 sequences, around an eighth of them singletons. This clonotype was seen a few times. Its matching antigen is unknown. V dropped 5 bases and J dropped 3; count of bases not matched to a gene: 6. The CDR3 sequence is 15 residues long. Germline CDR1 SEHNR, CDR2 FQNEAQ (reference sequence). The specimen comprised CD8+ T cells sorted from PBMCs, sampled 5 days after vaccination. The sequence was obtained from a man between 45 and 60 years old who received an inactivated influenza vaccine. The V and J genes are TRBV7-9 and TRBJ2-5; 10 nucleotides align to TRBD1. CDR3 protein: CASSGSGQGKETQYF. CDR3 coding DNA: TGTGCCAGCAGCGGCTCGGGACAGGGGAAAGAGACCCAGTACTTC.